This T cell receptor beta chain was sequenced during a study of blood T cell repertoires in COVID-19 (TCRdb year 2020). In the study overall: Samples from collaborators originated in the United States, Italy and Spain and spanned both the acute and convalescent phases of COVID-19. Subjects who had been exposed to COVID-19, were actively infected with it, or had recovered from it provided the deeply sampled blood TCRbeta repertoires that made up the dataset. Where available, HLA class I and class II types were obtained from metadata supplied by the sample provider rather than from assay-based typing. The sample metadata nearly always contained a de-identified subject ID, COVID-19 status, age in years and sex. The prospective study material was composed of cDNA or gDNA derived from T cells, B-cell-depleted T cells, or PBMCs. The repertoires were released in a freely available public database intended as a resource for research on the immune response to SARS-CoV-2. Samples came from the ongoing ImmuneRACE study (first 160 participants) plus 1,254 subjects from 6 global collaborators.

As for this clone: Its antigen has not been determined. Base-call qualities are not available, and no considerably larger clone is one nucleotide away.

At one collaborating source in Seattle, patients were enrolled during active infection and were followed longitudinally through the course of disease. Collaborating institutions collected whole blood in K2EDTA tubes following their own protocols. For TCRbeta analysis, collaborators shipped samples as frozen whole blood, isolated PBMCs, or DNA extracted from either of those sample types. Findings and caveats that apply to the study as a whole: How much clinical and demographic metadata was included differed by source and by participant, and the metadata was provided uncurated.

The germline V gene (reference sequence) provides CDR1 SGHAT and CDR2 FQDESV. Counted from cysteine to phenylalanine, this CDR3 has 15 amino acids. This entry keeps only the CDR3 DNA: 45 bases, framed from base 1. The germline V end is reduced by 1 base and the J end by 3 bases; junction bases left unmatched: 2. TCRbeta CDR3 regions were amplified from genomic DNA using the immunoSEQ Assay, a bias-controlled multiplex PCR. The published analysis was carried out like this. Nucleated cell counts per sample were estimated from amplification of reference gene primers within the assay. To quantify the absolute abundance of each unique TCRbeta CDR3 rearrangement, sequence reads were collapsed and filtered. For each sample, productive Simpson clonality was calculated as the square root of Simpson's diversity index across productive rearrangements. TCRdb's version of the immuneACCESS table is confined to in-frame rearrangements and falls short of the full clone set. An unresolved V gene accounts for under half of the shortfall where checked; the remainder is of unknown origin. That table furnishes V, J and clone size, whereas the DNA furnished D and trimming. The sample yields some 190,000 clones; under 90% were counted once. Jointly, the top ten make up approximately 8% of the sample.

The sequence derives from a woman of 80 years or more with COVID-19, enrolled during active disease. Sample: peripheral blood. The chain is assembled from TRBV11-1 and TRBJ2-5; 10 middle bases align to TRBD2. The CDR3 is CASSLVAGGKETQYF. At the DNA level, the sequence is TGTGCCAGCAGCTTAGTAGCGGGGGGCAAAGAGACCCAGTACTTC. With the portions outside the CDR3 filled from the reference TRBV11-1 and TRBJ2-5 genes, the complete variable region becomes EAEVAQSPRYKITEKSQAVAFWCDPISGHATLYWYRQILGQGPELLVQFQDESVVDDSQLPKDRFSAERLKGVDSTLKIQPAELGDSAMYLCASSLVAGGKETQYFGPGTRLLVL.